The present T cell receptor beta chain was sequenced within a study of blood T cell repertoires in COVID-19. The authors' processing: Quantification of nucleated cells was approximated via reference gene primer amplification. Data came from immunoSEQ multiplex PCR; TCRdb stores just in-frame clones and leaves some out. V and J calls and clone size follow that table, whereas D and trimming were derived from the DNA. The table lists roughly 87,000 clones, about two thirds of them singletons. The trim removed 4 bases at V and 7 bases at J, leaving 6 bases unmatched. The CDR3 loop spans 14 amino acids. Germline V gene sequence: CDR1 SGHNT, CDR2 YYREEE (reference sequence).

The sample was peripheral blood. The V and J genes are TRBV5-4 and TRBJ2-2; 8 nucleotides match TRBD1. This clonotype was sampled from a woman aged 80 or over with acute or convalescent COVID-19. CDR3 nucleotides: TGTGCCAGCAGCCAGGACAGGGAAAACGGGGAGCTGTTTTTT. Translating gives CASSQDRENGELFF.